A selection of T cell receptor beta chains follows, all from one sample in a study of T cell changes during pregnancy in multiple sclerosis. Assay: immunoSEQ multiplex PCR; the TCRdb copy retains only in-frame clones and omits some. The top ten hold 7.6% of the sample, which has 20,000 to 25,000 clones, approximately 87% seen once. The sequencing used CD8+ T cells from peripheral blood mononuclear cells, collected before pregnancy. Every receptor here comes from a female donor with multiple sclerosis, enrolled in a pregnancy study. CDR3s include the opening cysteine and the closing phenylalanine or tryptophan. A D gene is named only where the DNA matches it firmly. Rows give clone size only sometimes, using once, few, many, or a class for an expanded clone.

v_gene	j_gene	abundance	d_gene	CDR3nt	CDR3aa
TRBV7-6	TRBJ2-7	few	-	TGTGCCAGCAGCTCTACTTTCTCGACTTCTACCTACGAGCAGTACTTC	CASSSTFSTSTYEQYF
TRBV18	TRBJ2-1	-	-	TGTGCCAGCTCACCACTCAGGGGGGAGTATTACAATGAGCAGTTCTTC	CASSPLRGEYYNEQFF
TRBV2	TRBJ2-7	-	-	TGTGCCAGCAGTGAAGATGGGCTTCCCTACGAGCAGTACTTC	CASSEDGLPYEQYF
TRBV4-1	TRBJ1-4	-	TRBD1	TGCGCCAGCAGCCAGGACGTATCAGGGGGCCTAGTAAAACTGTTTTTT	CASSQDVSGGLVKLFF
TRBV5-5	TRBJ2-5	-	TRBD2	TGTGCCAGCAGCACCGGGACTAGCGGGGAGACCCAGTACTTC	CASSTGTSGETQYF
TRBV27	TRBJ2-1	-	TRBD2	TGTGCCAGCAGCCCGACTAGCGGGGGGGACAATGAGCAGTTCTTC	CASSPTSGGDNEQFF
TRBV7-6	TRBJ2-2	-	-	TGTGCCAGCAGCTTAGCGCTGGGGGGTACGAACACCGGGGAGCTGTTTTTT	CASSLALGGTNTGELFF
TRBV23-1	TRBJ2-7	-	-	TGCGCCAGCCTGAAATGCGGGATCCAATACGAGCAGTACTTC	CASLKCGIQYEQYF
TRBV5-4	TRBJ2-1	-	TRBD2	TGTGCCGGGACTAGCGGAGGTTACAATGAGCAGTTCTTC	CAGTSGGYNEQFF
TRBV11-2	TRBJ2-3	-	-	TGTGCCAGCAGCCCCCTAACTCCGCCCACAGATACGCAGTATTTT	CASSPLTPPTDTQYF
TRBV7-9	TRBJ2-7	-	TRBD1	TGTGCCAGCAGCTCCCAAACAGAGAGGACAGGGATCACCTACGAGCAGTACTTC	CASSSQTERTGITYEQYF
TRBV7-2	TRBJ1-1	-	-	TGTGCCAGCAGCTTCTTGAGGGGGGGAATGAACACTGAAGCTTTCTTT	CASSFLRGGMNTEAFF
TRBV9	TRBJ2-7	-	TRBD1	TGTGCCAGCAGCGGACAAACCTCCGGACAGGGGGATAACGAGCAGTACTTC	CASSGQTSGQGDNEQYF
TRBV6-6	TRBJ2-7	few	-	TGTGCCAGCGGAGCCAGCTCCTACGAGCAGTACTTC	CASGASSYEQYF
TRBV19	TRBJ2-7	-	-	TGTGCCAGTAGTATCACCGTCTGGCAGGGACTTACCTACGAGCAGTACTTC	CASSITVWQGLTYEQYF
TRBV7-9	TRBJ2-1	-	-	TGTGCCAGCAGCCCAGTTCTAGCACCTAGGGCAAATGAGCAGTTCTTC	CASSPVLAPRANEQFF
TRBV29-1	TRBJ2-5	-	-	TGCAGCGGACTAGAGCAAGAGACCCAGTACTTC	CSGLEQETQYF
TRBV9	TRBJ1-1	-	-	TGTGCCAGCAGCGTACAGGGAGGGTACACTGAAGCTTTCTTT	CASSVQGGYTEAFF
TRBV19	TRBJ1-5	-	TRBD1	TGTGCCAGTAGTATAGATCTATCGGTCGGGACAGGGAGCAATCAGCCCCAGCATTTT	CASSIDLSVGTGSNQPQHF
TRBV7-9	TRBJ1-1	-	-	TGTGCCAGCCCTGGATCGGGGTCGGACACTGAAGCTTTCTTT	CASPGSGSDTEAFF
TRBV5-6	TRBJ1-1	-	-	TGTGCCAGCAGCTTGGTCCCTCCACAGCTGAACACTGAAGCTTTCTTT	CASSLVPPQLNTEAFF
TRBV7-9	TRBJ2-3	-	TRBD2	TGTGCCAGCAGCCCACCCCTCGGGACTAGCGGCGAAGATACGCAGTATTTT	CASSPPLGTSGEDTQYF
TRBV14	TRBJ2-7	-	-	TGTGCCAGCAGCCAAACCTCCCCCGCAGTCTACGAGCAGTACTTC	CASSQTSPAVYEQYF
TRBV27	TRBJ2-7	-	-	TGTGCCAGCAGTTTTATCGGGAGCTCCTACGAGCAGTACTTC	CASSFIGSSYEQYF
TRBV5-1	TRBJ2-1	once	-	TGCGCCAGCAGCTTGGGACAGGTAGACAATGAGCAGTTCTTC	CASSLGQVDNEQFF
TRBV4-2	TRBJ2-3	few	TRBD2	TGTGCCAGCAGCCAAGATGGGGAGGGTTGGGCAGATACGCAGTATTTT	CASSQDGEGWADTQYF
TRBV27	TRBJ2-2	once	-	TGTGCCAGCAGTTTCCTACAGGGGGAGGGCACCGGGGAGCTGTTTTTT	CASSFLQGEGTGELFF
TRBV7-6	TRBJ2-2	-	-	TGTGCCAGCAGCTTATCGGGGGCGAACACCGGGGAGCTGTTTTTT	CASSLSGANTGELFF
TRBV15	TRBJ2-5	-	-	TGTGCCACCAGCTCATCGACTACGACCCAAGAGACCCAGTACTTC	CATSSSTTTQETQYF
TRBV9	TRBJ2-3	-	TRBD2	TGTGCCAGCAGCGGAATTTATCTAGCGGGAGCAGATACGCAGTATTTT	CASSGIYLAGADTQYF
TRBV7-3	TRBJ2-5	few	TRBD1	TGTGCCAGCAGCTTTTTTGACCAGACAGGGCCTCAAGAGACCCAGTACTTC	CASSFFDQTGPQETQYF
TRBV6-5	TRBJ1-2	few	TRBD1	TGTGCCAGCAGGCCAGGCGGACAGGGGGGCTACACCTTC	CASRPGGQGGYTF
TRBV27	TRBJ2-7	-	TRBD2	TGTGCCAGCAGTTTAGCGGGAGGGGCCCCCTACGAGCAGTACTTC	CASSLAGGAPYEQYF
TRBV7-6	TRBJ2-1	-	-	TGTGCCAGCAGCTTAGGGGCGGGGCAGGGTGATGAGCAGTTCTTC	CASSLGAGQGDEQFF
TRBV7-2	TRBJ2-1	-	-	TGTGCCAGCAGCTTAAGGACAGTAGTACCCAATGAGCAGTTCTTC	CASSLRTVVPNEQFF
TRBV9	TRBJ1-1	-	TRBD1	TGTGCCAGCAGCGTCTCAGGGGGCAGGAACACTGAAGCTTTCTTT	CASSVSGGRNTEAFF
TRBV6-4	TRBJ2-3	few	-	TGTGCCAGCAGTGACTCGATGGCGGGGAGCACAGATACGCAGTATTTT	CASSDSMAGSTDTQYF
TRBV7-9	TRBJ1-5	once	TRBD1	TGTGCCAGCAGCTCCTATGGACAGGGCGAGGGGCAGCCCCAGCATTTT	CASSSYGQGEGQPQHF
TRBV13	TRBJ2-5	-	-	TGTGCCAGCAGCTTGGGGACACTGGCAGAGACCCAGTACTTC	CASSLGTLAETQYF
TRBV9	TRBJ2-7	once	-	TGTGCCAGCAGCCCTAGTCTCTCGTCTAGTCGGGAGCAGTACTTC	CASSPSLSSSREQYF
TRBV6-1	TRBJ1-2	-	-	TGTGCCAGCAGTGACGGGGAGGGGGTTAACTATGGCTACACCTTC	CASSDGEGVNYGYTF
TRBV7-2	TRBJ1-6	-	-	TGTGCCAGCAGCTTAGGACTGTCTAATTCACCCCTCCACTTT	CASSLGLSNSPLHF
TRBV5-1	TRBJ1-1	-	-	TGCGCCAGCAGCGCCGGGGACACTGAAGCTTTCTTT	CASSAGDTEAFF
TRBV5-6	TRBJ1-1	-	-	TGTGCCAGCAGCTTGGCGGGGGAAAGCACTGAAGCTTTCTTT	CASSLAGESTEAFF
TRBV19	TRBJ2-3	-	TRBD2	TGTGCCAGTAGTACTATAGCGGGAGTACAGGATACGCAGTATTTT	CASSTIAGVQDTQYF
TRBV7-9	TRBJ1-1	-	-	TGTGCCAGCAGCTCCACTGAGCGGCCTGAAGCTTTCTTT	CASSSTERPEAFF
TRBV6-1	TRBJ2-1	-	TRBD2	TGTGCCAGCAGTGACAGACTAGCGGGAGTAGTTTACAATGAGCAGTTCTTC	CASSDRLAGVVYNEQFF
TRBV15	TRBJ2-7	-	TRBD2	TGTGCCACCAGCACGACTAGCGGCTACGAGCAGTACTTC	CATSTTSGYEQYF
TRBV19	TRBJ2-1	-	TRBD2	TGTGCCAGTACTAAAGTCCCGGGAGGTACCAATGAGCAGTTCTTC	CASTKVPGGTNEQFF
TRBV30	TRBJ2-1	-	TRBD2	TGTGCCTGGAGTCCGGCGGGAGGGCCCTACAATGAGCAGTTCTTC	CAWSPAGGPYNEQFF
TRBV19	TRBJ1-2	-	-	TGTGCCAGTAGTATCGCTAATCGGGGTTTCTATGGCTACACCTTC	CASSIANRGFYGYTF
TRBV27	TRBJ2-7	-	TRBD1	TGTGCCAGCAGTACTCGACAGGGGGCTGACGAGCAGTACTTC	CASSTRQGADEQYF
TRBV7-2	TRBJ1-5	once	-	TGTGCCAGCAGCTTAAATCCCTCGGGGGGCCATCAGCCCCAGCATTTT	CASSLNPSGGHQPQHF
TRBV30	TRBJ1-2	-	-	TGTGCCGGGACCCCTCGGGAATTCAGCTACACCTTC	CAGTPREFSYTF
TRBV19	TRBJ1-5	-	-	TGTGCCAGTAGCGCCGGAACAGGGATTTATAGCAATCAGCCCCAGCATTTT	CASSAGTGIYSNQPQHF
TRBV27	TRBJ2-1	once	TRBD2	TGTGCCAGCTGCGAGCGGGAGGTAACCTACAATGAGCAGTTCTTC	CASCEREVTYNEQFF
TRBV19	TRBJ2-1	-	-	TGTGCCAGTAGTATAGGCCGGGGGAGAGAAGCCTACAATGAGCAGTTCTTC	CASSIGRGREAYNEQFF
TRBV27	TRBJ1-1	-	-	TGTGCCAGCAGTTTTGAGGGTTGGGAGGCTGAAGCTTTCTTT	CASSFEGWEAEAFF
TRBV2	TRBJ2-7	-	TRBD1	TGTGCCAGCAGTCTTCACAGGGGTTCCTACGAGCAGTACTTC	CASSLHRGSYEQYF
TRBV6-4	TRBJ2-3	medium-sized	-	TGTGCCAGCAGTGAAGGGGGAGAAACAGATACGCAGTATTTT	CASSEGGETDTQYF